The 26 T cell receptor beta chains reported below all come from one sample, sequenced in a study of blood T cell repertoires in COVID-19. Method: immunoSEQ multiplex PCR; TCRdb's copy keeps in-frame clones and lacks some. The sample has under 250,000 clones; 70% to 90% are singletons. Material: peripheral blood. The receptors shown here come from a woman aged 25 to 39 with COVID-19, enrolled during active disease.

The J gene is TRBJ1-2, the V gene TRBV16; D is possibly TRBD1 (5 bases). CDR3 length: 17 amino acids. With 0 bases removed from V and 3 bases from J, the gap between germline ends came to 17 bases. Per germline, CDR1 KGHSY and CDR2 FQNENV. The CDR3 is CASSQSGPGGGDYGYTF. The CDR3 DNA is TGTGCCAGCAGCCAATCGGGGCCGGGCGGGGGAGACTATGGCTACACCTTC.

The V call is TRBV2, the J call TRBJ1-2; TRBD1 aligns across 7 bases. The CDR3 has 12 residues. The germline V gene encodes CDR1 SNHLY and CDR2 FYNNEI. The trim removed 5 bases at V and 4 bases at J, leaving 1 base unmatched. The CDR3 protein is CASSPGGYGYTF. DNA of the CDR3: TGTGCCAGCAGTCCAGGGGGCTATGGCTACACCTTC.

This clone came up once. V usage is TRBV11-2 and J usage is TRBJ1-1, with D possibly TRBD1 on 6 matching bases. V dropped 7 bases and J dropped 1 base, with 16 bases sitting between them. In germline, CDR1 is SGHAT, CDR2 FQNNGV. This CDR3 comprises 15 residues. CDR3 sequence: CASTVLGGRNTEAFF. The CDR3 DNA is TGTGCCAGCACCGTCTTAGGGGGACGGAACACTGAAGCTTTCTTT.

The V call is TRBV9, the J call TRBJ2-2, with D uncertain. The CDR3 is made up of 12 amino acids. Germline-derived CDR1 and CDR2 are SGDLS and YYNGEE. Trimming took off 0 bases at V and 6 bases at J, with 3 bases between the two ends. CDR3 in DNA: TGTGCCAGCAGCGTAGGGCCCGGGGAGCTGTTTTTT. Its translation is CASSVGPGELFF.

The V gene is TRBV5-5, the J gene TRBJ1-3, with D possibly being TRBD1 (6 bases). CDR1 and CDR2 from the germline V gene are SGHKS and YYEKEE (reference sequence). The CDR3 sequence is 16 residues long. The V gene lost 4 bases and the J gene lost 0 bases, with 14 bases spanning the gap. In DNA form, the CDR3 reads TGTGCCAGCAGCCGGGGGGGCATTAGCTCTGGAAACACCATATATTTT. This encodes CASSRGGISSGNTIYF. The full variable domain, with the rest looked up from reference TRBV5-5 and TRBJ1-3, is DAGVTQSPTHLIKTRGQQVTLRCSPISGHKSVSWYQQVLGQGPQFIFQYYEKEERGRGNFPDRFSARQFPNYSSELNVNALLLGDSALYLCASSRGGISSGNTIYFGEGSWLTVV.

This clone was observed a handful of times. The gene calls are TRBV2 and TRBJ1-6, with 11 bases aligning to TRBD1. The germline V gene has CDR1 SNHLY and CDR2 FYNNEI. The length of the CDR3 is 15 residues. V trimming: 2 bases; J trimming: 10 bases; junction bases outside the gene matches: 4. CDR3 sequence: CASSERTGGGSPLHF. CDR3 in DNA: TGTGCCAGCAGTGAAAGGACAGGGGGCGGGTCACCCCTCCACTTT.

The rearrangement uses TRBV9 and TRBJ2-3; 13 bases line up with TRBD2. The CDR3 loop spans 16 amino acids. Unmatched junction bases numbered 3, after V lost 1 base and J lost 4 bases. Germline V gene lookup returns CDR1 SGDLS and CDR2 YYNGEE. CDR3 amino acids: CASSVRLAGGADTQYF. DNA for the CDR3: TGTGCCAGCAGCGTACGACTAGCGGGAGGAGCAGATACGCAGTATTTT. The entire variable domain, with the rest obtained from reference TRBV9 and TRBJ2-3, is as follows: DSGVTQTPKHLITATGQRVTLRCSPRSGDLSVYWYQQSLDQGLQFLIQYYNGEERAKGNILERFSAQQFPDLHSELNLSSLELGDSALYFCASSVRLAGGADTQYFGPGTRLTVL.

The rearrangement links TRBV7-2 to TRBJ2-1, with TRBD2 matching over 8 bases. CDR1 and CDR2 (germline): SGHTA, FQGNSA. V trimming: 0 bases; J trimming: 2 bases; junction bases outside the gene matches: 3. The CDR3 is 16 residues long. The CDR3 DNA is TGTGCCAGCAGCTTAGCGAGCGGGGGAGCCTACAATGAGCAGTTCTTC. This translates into CASSLASGGAYNEQFF.

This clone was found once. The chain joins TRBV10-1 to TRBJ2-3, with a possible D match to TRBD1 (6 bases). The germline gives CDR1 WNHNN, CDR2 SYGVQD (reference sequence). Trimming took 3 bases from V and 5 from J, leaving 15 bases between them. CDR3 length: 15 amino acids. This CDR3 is CASSETGLGLDTQYF. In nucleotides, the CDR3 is TGCGCCAGCAGTGAAACAGGGCTGGGTCTAGATACGCAGTATTTT.

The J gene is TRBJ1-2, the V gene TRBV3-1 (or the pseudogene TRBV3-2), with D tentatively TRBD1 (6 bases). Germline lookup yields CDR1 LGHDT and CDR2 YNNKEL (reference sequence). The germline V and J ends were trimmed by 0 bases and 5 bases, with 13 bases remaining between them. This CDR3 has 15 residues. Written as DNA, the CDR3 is TGTGCCAGCAGCCAAGAGGCAGGGGTGGGGTATGGCTACACCTTC. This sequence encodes CASSQEAGVGYGYTF.

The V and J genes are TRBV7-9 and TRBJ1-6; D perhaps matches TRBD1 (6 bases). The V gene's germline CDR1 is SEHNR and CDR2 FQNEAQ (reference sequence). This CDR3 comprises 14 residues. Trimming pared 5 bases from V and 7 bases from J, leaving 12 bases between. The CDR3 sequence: CASSGRTANSPLHF. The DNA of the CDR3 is TGTGCCAGCAGCGGAAGGACAGCAAATTCACCCCTCCACTTT.

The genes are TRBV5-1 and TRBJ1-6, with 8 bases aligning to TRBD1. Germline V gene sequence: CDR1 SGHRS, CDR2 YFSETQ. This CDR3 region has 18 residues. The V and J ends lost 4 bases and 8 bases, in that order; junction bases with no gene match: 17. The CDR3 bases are TGCGCCAGCAGCCCACGACAGGGGCCTCCAGCCCTACATTCACCCCTCCACTTT. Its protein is CASSPRQGPPALHSPLHF.

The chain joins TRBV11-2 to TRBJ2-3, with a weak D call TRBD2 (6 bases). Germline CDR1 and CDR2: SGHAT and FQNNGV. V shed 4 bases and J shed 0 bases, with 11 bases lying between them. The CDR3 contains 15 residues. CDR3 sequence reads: CASSSTSFSTDTQYF. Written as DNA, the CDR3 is TGTGCCAGCAGCTCCACTAGCTTCAGCACAGATACGCAGTATTTT.

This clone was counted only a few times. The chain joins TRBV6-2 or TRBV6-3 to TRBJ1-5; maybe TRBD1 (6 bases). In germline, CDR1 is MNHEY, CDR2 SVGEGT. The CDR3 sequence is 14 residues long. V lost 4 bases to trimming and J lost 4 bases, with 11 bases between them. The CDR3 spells CASSSRGPNQPQHF. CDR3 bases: TGTGCCAGCAGTTCCAGGGGACCAAATCAGCCCCAGCATTTT.

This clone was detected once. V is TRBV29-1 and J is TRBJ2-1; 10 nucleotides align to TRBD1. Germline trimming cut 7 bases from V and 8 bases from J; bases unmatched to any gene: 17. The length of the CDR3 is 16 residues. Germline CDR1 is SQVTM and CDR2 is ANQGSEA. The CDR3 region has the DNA TGCAGCGCTTGGGGGGACAGGGGTTCAAGAAACGATGAGCAGTTCTTC. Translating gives CSAWGDRGSRNDEQFF.

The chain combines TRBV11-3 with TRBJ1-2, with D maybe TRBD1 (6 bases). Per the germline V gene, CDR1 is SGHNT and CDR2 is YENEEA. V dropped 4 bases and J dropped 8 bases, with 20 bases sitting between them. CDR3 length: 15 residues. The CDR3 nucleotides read TGTGCCAGCAGCTCACAGGGTAGCTCTGTTGAGGGCTACACCTTC. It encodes CASSSQGSSVEGYTF.

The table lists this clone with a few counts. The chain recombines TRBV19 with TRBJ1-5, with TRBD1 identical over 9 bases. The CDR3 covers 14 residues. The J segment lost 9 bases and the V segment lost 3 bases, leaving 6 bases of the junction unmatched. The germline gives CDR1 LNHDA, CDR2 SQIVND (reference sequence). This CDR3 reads CASSIGTGNTPQHF. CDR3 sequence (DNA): TGTGCCAGTAGTATCGGGACAGGGAATACGCCCCAGCATTTT.

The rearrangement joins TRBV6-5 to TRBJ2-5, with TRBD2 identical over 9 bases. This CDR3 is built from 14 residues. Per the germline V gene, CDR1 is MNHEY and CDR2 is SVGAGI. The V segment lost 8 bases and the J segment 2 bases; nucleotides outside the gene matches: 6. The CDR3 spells CASVSGGAQETQYF. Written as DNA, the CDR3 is TGTGCCAGCGTTAGCGGGGGCGCGCAAGAGACCCAGTACTTC.

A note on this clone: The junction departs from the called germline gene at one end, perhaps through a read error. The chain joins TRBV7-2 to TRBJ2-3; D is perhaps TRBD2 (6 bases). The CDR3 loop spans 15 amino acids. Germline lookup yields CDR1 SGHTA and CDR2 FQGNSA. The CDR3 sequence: CASSVASGAGTTQYF. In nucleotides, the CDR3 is TGTGCCAGCAGCGTAGCCTCTGGCGCGGGGACTACGCAGTATTTT. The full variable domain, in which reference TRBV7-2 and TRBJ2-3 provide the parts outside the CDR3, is GAGVSQSPSNKVTEKGKDVELRCDPISGHTALYWYRQSLGQGLEFLIYFQGNSAPDKSGLPSDRFSAERTGGSVSTLTIQRTQQEDSAVYLCASSVASGAGTTQYFGPGTRLTVL.

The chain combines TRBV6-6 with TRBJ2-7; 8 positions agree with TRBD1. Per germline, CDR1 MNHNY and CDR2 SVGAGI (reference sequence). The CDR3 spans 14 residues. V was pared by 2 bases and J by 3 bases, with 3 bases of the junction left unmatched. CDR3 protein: CASSYRTGLYEQYF. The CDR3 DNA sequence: TGTGCCAGCAGTTACCGGACAGGGCTCTACGAGCAGTACTTC.

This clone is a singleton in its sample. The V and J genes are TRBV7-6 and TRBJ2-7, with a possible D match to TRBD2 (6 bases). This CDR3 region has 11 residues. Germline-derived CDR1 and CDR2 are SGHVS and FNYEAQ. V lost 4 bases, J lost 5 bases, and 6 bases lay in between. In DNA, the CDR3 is TGTGCCAGCAGCTCGGGGGACGAGCAGTACGTC. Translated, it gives CASSSGDEQYV.

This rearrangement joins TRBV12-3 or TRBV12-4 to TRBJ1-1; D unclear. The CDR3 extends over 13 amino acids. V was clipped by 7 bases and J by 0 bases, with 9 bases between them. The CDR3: CASTRVVNTEAFF. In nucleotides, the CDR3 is TGTGCCAGCACGCGGGTCGTGAACACTGAAGCTTTCTTT.

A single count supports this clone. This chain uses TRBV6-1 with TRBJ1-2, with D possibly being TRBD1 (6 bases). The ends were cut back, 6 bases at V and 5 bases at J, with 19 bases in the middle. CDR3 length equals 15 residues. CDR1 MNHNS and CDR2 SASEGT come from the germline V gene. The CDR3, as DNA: TGTGCCAGCAGCCTCCTTGTCGGCCAGGGGTATGGCTACACCTTC. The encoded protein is CASSLLVGQGYGYTF.

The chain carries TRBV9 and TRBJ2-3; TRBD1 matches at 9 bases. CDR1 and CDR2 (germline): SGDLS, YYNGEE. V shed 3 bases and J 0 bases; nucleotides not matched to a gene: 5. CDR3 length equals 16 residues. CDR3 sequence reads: CASSGTGGPSTDTQYF. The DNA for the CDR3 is TGTGCCAGCAGCGGAACAGGGGGCCCTAGCACAGATACGCAGTATTTT.

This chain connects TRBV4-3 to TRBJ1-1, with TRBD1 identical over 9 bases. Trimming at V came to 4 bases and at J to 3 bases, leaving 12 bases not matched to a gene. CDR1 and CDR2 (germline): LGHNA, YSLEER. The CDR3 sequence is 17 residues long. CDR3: CASSRDREIRIDTEAFF. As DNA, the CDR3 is TGCGCCAGCAGCCGGGACAGGGAAATAAGAATTGACACTGAAGCTTTCTTT.

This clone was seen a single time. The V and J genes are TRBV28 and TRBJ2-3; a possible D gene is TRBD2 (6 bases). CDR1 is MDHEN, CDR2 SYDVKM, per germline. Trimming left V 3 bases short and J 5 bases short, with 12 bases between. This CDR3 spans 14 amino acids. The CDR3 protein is CASSFTLAGDTQYF. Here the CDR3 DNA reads TGTGCCAGCAGTTTCACACTAGCCGGAGATACGCAGTATTTT.